This is a list of T cell receptor beta chains from one sample in a study of blood T cell repertoires in COVID-19. Only in-frame clones appear in the TCRdb table, and some are missing; sequencing was by immunoSEQ multiplex PCR. The repertoire holds 120,000 or so clones, 70% to 80% seen once, with under 3% in the top ten. The sequencing sample was made of peripheral blood. These receptors were collected from a man aged 50 to 60 with acute or convalescent COVID-19. Both conserved end residues are part of each CDR3. The order of the fields is CDR3 protein, CDR3 DNA, clone size, D gene, V gene, J gene. D genes are given only for firm matches. Size is omitted from some rows. Given values are once, few, many or a class for expanded clones.

cdr3_aa: CASREGLNTEAFF
cdr3_nt: TGTGCCAGCAGGGAGGGACTGAACACTGAAGCTTTCTTT
clone_size: -
d_call: -
v_call: TRBV2
j_call: TRBJ1-1

cdr3_aa: CASSVEGGPNSPLHF
cdr3_nt: TGTGCCAGCAGCGTAGAAGGGGGACCCAATTCACCCCTCCACTTT
clone_size: -
d_call: -
v_call: TRBV9
j_call: TRBJ1-6

cdr3_aa: CASTGGSSYNSPLHF
cdr3_nt: TGTGCCAGTACGGGAGGGAGCTCCTATAATTCACCCCTCCACTTT
clone_size: -
d_call: -
v_call: TRBV19
j_call: TRBJ1-6

cdr3_aa: CASSLPSADSGNTIYF
cdr3_nt: TGTGCCAGCAGCCTCCCCTCGGCGGACTCTGGAAACACCATATATTTT
clone_size: -
d_call: -
v_call: TRBV4-2
j_call: TRBJ1-3

cdr3_aa: CASSDSSGSYNEQFF
cdr3_nt: TGTGCCAGCAGTGACTCGAGCGGGAGCTACAATGAGCAGTTCTTC
clone_size: few
d_call: TRBD2
v_call: TRBV6-4
j_call: TRBJ2-1

cdr3_aa: CASSGQAISGNTIYF
cdr3_nt: TGTGCCAGCAGTGGACAGGCCATCTCTGGAAACACCATATATTTT
clone_size: -
d_call: -
v_call: TRBV2
j_call: TRBJ1-3

cdr3_aa: CASSQDARTYNEQFF
cdr3_nt: TGTGCCAGCAGCCAAGATGCGCGGACATATAATGAGCAGTTCTTC
clone_size: -
d_call: -
v_call: TRBV3-1/TRBV3-2
j_call: TRBJ2-1

cdr3_aa: CASSHVRTGNTGELFF
cdr3_nt: TGCGCCAGCAGCCACGTAAGGACAGGGAACACCGGGGAGCTGTTTTTT
clone_size: -
d_call: TRBD1
v_call: TRBV4-1
j_call: TRBJ2-2

cdr3_aa: CASSRMWGVGNNEQFF
cdr3_nt: TGTGCCAGCAGCCGTATGTGGGGCGTTGGTAACAATGAGCAGTTCTTC
clone_size: -
d_call: -
v_call: TRBV14
j_call: TRBJ2-1

cdr3_aa: CSARDVGYTF
cdr3_nt: TGCAGTGCTAGAGACGTTGGCTACACCTTC
clone_size: once
d_call: -
v_call: TRBV20-1
j_call: TRBJ1-2

cdr3_aa: CASSEGGREAFF
cdr3_nt: TGTGCCAGTAGTGAGGGCGGCCGCGAAGCTTTCTTT
clone_size: -
d_call: -
v_call: TRBV19
j_call: TRBJ1-1

cdr3_aa: CASSDRVENSPLHF
cdr3_nt: TGTGCCAGCAGTGACAGGGTGGAAAATTCACCCCTCCACTTT
clone_size: -
d_call: -
v_call: TRBV6-1
j_call: TRBJ1-6

cdr3_aa: CASSTLGGIGEKLFF
cdr3_nt: TGTGCCAGCAGTACGCTGGGGGGGATTGGTGAAAAACTGTTTTTT
clone_size: -
d_call: -
v_call: TRBV6-5
j_call: TRBJ1-4

cdr3_aa: CASTRDEGNQPQHF
cdr3_nt: TGTGCCAGCACCCGGGATGAAGGTAATCAGCCCCAGCATTTT
clone_size: few
d_call: -
v_call: TRBV6-6
j_call: TRBJ1-5

cdr3_aa: CASRWHNEQFF
cdr3_nt: TGTGCCAGCAGATGGCACAATGAGCAGTTCTTC
clone_size: -
d_call: -
v_call: TRBV5-6
j_call: TRBJ2-1

cdr3_aa: CASTESSSGNTIYF
cdr3_nt: TGTGCCAGTACCGAATCGAGCTCTGGAAACACCATATATTTT
clone_size: -
d_call: -
v_call: TRBV19
j_call: TRBJ1-3

cdr3_aa: CASSRGGSKYEQYF
cdr3_nt: TGTGCCAGCAGCAGAGGCGGGAGTAAGTACGAGCAGTACTTC
clone_size: -
d_call: TRBD2
v_call: TRBV27
j_call: TRBJ2-7

cdr3_aa: CASSYRGKETQYF
cdr3_nt: TGTGCCAGCAGTTATCGGGGGAAGGAGACCCAGTACTTC
clone_size: -
d_call: -
v_call: TRBV6-5
j_call: TRBJ2-5

cdr3_aa: CASSYRPGTGVKDNEQFF
cdr3_nt: TGTGCCAGCAGTTACCGGCCCGGGACAGGGGTTAAAGACAATGAGCAGTTCTTC
clone_size: -
d_call: TRBD1
v_call: TRBV6-2/TRBV6-3
j_call: TRBJ2-1

cdr3_aa: CASSPGGTEAFF
cdr3_nt: TGTGCCAGCAGCCCAGGGGGGACTGAAGCTTTCTTT
clone_size: -
d_call: TRBD1
v_call: TRBV11-3
j_call: TRBJ1-1

cdr3_aa: CASSAYRGTATNEKLFF
cdr3_nt: TGTGCCAGCAGTGCCTACAGGGGGACGGCAACTAATGAAAAACTGTTTTTT
clone_size: few
d_call: TRBD1
v_call: TRBV25-1
j_call: TRBJ1-4

cdr3_aa: CAISVDWLESEQFF
cdr3_nt: TGTGCCATCAGTGTTGACTGGTTGGAGAGTGAGCAGTTCTTC
clone_size: once
d_call: -
v_call: TRBV10-3
j_call: TRBJ2-1

cdr3_aa: CASSSYRVPSTGNTEAFF
cdr3_nt: TGTGCCAGCAGTTCGTACAGGGTGCCATCGACGGGGAACACTGAAGCTTTCTTT
clone_size: few
d_call: -
v_call: TRBV28
j_call: TRBJ1-1

cdr3_aa: CASSPTGGTGNTIYF
cdr3_nt: TGTGCCAGCAGCCCCACAGGGGGCACGGGAAACACCATATATTTT
clone_size: few
d_call: TRBD1
v_call: TRBV5-6
j_call: TRBJ1-3

cdr3_aa: CAAGGQGASGYTF
cdr3_nt: TGTGCCGCGGGGGGACAGGGGGCGAGTGGCTACACCTTC
clone_size: -
d_call: TRBD1
v_call: TRBV6-5
j_call: TRBJ1-2

cdr3_aa: CATSRLPPAGTENEKLFF
cdr3_nt: TGTGCCACCAGCAGATTGCCGCCCGCCGGGACAGAAAATGAAAAACTGTTTTTT
clone_size: few
d_call: TRBD1
v_call: TRBV15
j_call: TRBJ1-4

cdr3_aa: CASSPTPTGEAFF
cdr3_nt: TGTGCCAGCAGCCCGACCCCGACGGGTGAAGCTTTCTTT
clone_size: -
d_call: -
v_call: TRBV7-3
j_call: TRBJ1-1

cdr3_aa: CATSGGTGRDTEAFF
cdr3_nt: TGTGCCACCAGCGGGGGGACAGGGAGGGACACTGAAGCTTTCTTT
clone_size: -
d_call: TRBD1
v_call: TRBV15
j_call: TRBJ1-1

cdr3_aa: CASGIQGAGGYTF
cdr3_nt: TGTGCCAGCGGGATACAGGGGGCCGGGGGCTACACCTTC
clone_size: once
d_call: TRBD1
v_call: TRBV12-3/TRBV12-4
j_call: TRBJ1-2

cdr3_aa: CASSPGQGNGYTF
cdr3_nt: TGTGCCAGCAGCCCAGGACAGGGTAATGGCTACACCTTC
clone_size: -
d_call: TRBD1
v_call: TRBV6-6
j_call: TRBJ1-2

cdr3_aa: CASSIDSAGGNNEQFF
cdr3_nt: TGTGCCAGTAGTATAGATTCGGCGGGGGGTAATAATGAGCAGTTCTTC
clone_size: -
d_call: TRBD2
v_call: TRBV19
j_call: TRBJ2-1

cdr3_aa: CASRIRHTGVNYGYTF
cdr3_nt: TGTGCCAGTAGGATCCGCCACACAGGGGTTAACTATGGCTACACCTTC
clone_size: -
d_call: TRBD1
v_call: TRBV19
j_call: TRBJ1-2

cdr3_aa: CASSITRDTIYF
cdr3_nt: TGTGCCAGCAGTATCACCCGAGACACCATATATTTT
clone_size: few
d_call: -
v_call: TRBV28
j_call: TRBJ1-3

cdr3_aa: CASRAGTGKVRTEAFF
cdr3_nt: TGTGCCAGTAGGGCCGGGACAGGGAAGGTTCGGACTGAAGCTTTCTTT
clone_size: few
d_call: TRBD1
v_call: TRBV19
j_call: TRBJ1-1

cdr3_aa: CASRLAYEQYF
cdr3_nt: TGTGCCAGCCGACTAGCGTACGAGCAGTACTTC
clone_size: -
d_call: TRBD2
v_call: TRBV2
j_call: TRBJ2-7

cdr3_aa: CASSESRQVNTGELFF
cdr3_nt: TGCGCCAGCAGTGAGTCCCGACAGGTGAACACCGGGGAGCTGTTTTTT
clone_size: -
d_call: -
v_call: TRBV10-1
j_call: TRBJ2-2

cdr3_aa: CASSQVGVKRNQPQHF
cdr3_nt: TGCGCCAGCAGCCAAGTGGGAGTTAAGAGGAATCAGCCCCAGCATTTT
clone_size: few
d_call: -
v_call: TRBV4-1
j_call: TRBJ1-5

cdr3_aa: CASSQEGRGIRNIQYF
cdr3_nt: TGTGCCAGCAGCCAAGAAGGCAGGGGAATTCGAAACATTCAGTACTTC
clone_size: -
d_call: -
v_call: TRBV4-2
j_call: TRBJ2-4

cdr3_aa: CASTRGPGNQPQHF
cdr3_nt: TGTGCCAGTACCAGGGGGCCGGGCAATCAGCCCCAGCATTTT
clone_size: -
d_call: TRBD1
v_call: TRBV19
j_call: TRBJ1-5

cdr3_aa: CASSAGTGGRGELFF
cdr3_nt: TGTGCCAGCAGTGCCGGGACAGGGGGCCGCGGGGAGCTGTTTTTT
clone_size: -
d_call: TRBD1
v_call: TRBV2
j_call: TRBJ2-2

cdr3_aa: CASSQDLGLSSGYTF
cdr3_nt: TGCGCCAGCAGCCAAGATTTGGGGCTTAGCTCGGGCTACACCTTC
clone_size: -
d_call: -
v_call: TRBV4-1
j_call: TRBJ1-2

cdr3_aa: CASSLVGQTGEKLFF
cdr3_nt: TGCGCCAGCAGCCTGGTCGGACAGACGGGTGAAAAACTGTTTTTT
clone_size: -
d_call: -
v_call: TRBV5-1
j_call: TRBJ1-4

cdr3_aa: CASSPPPSGGINEQFF
cdr3_nt: TGTGCCAGTAGTCCCCCCCCTAGCGGGGGGATAAATGAGCAGTTCTTC
clone_size: -
d_call: TRBD2
v_call: TRBV19
j_call: TRBJ2-1

cdr3_aa: CATSDVRSSRIRYEQYF
cdr3_nt: TGTGCCACCAGTGATGTCAGATCTAGCAGAATCCGCTACGAGCAGTACTTC
clone_size: -
d_call: -
v_call: TRBV24-1
j_call: TRBJ2-7